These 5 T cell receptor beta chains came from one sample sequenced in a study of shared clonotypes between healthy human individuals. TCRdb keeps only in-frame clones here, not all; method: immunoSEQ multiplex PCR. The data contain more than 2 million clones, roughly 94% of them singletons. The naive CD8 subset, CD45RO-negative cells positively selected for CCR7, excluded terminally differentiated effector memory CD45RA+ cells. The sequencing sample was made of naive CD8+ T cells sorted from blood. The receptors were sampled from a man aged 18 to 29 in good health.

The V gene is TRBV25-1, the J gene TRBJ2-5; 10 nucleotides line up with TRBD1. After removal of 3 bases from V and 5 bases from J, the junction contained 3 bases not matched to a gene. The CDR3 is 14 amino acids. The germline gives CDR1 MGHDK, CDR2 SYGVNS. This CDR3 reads CASSETGGIETQYF. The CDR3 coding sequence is TGTGCCAGCAGTGAGACAGGGGGCATCGAGACCCAGTACTTC.

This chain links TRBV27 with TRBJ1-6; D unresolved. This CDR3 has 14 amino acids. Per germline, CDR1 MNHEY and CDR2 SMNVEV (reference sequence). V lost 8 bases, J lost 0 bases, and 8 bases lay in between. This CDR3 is CASAYNSYNSPLHF. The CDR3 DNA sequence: TGTGCCAGCGCATATAACTCCTATAATTCACCCCTCCACTTT.

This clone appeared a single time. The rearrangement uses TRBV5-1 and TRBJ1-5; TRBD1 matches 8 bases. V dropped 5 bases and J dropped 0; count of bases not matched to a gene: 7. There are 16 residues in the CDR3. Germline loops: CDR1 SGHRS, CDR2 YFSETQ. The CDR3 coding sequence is TGCGCCAGCAGACCCGACAGGGGTTATAGCAATCAGCCCCAGCATTTT. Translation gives CASRPDRGYSNQPQHF. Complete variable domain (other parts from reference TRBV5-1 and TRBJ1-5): KAGVTQTPRYLIKTRGQQVTLSCSPISGHRSVSWYQQTPGQGLQFLFEYFSETQRNKGNFPGRFSGRQFSNSRSEMNVSTLELGDSALYLCASRPDRGYSNQPQHFGDGTRLSIL.

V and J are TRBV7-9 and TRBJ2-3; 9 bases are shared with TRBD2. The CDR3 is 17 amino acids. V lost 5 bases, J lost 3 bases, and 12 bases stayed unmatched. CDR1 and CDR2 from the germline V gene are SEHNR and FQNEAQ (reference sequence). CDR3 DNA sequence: TGTGCCAGCAGCAATACCTTTGGCGGGGGGGCGACAGATACGCAGTATTTT. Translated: CASSNTFGGGATDTQYF.

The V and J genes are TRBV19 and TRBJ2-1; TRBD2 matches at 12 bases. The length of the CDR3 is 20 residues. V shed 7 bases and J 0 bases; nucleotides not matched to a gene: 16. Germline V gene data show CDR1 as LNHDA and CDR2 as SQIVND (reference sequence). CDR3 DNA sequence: TGTGCCAGTACCACTCCGGGAGGGGGACTAGCGGGCCTCTCCTACAATGAGCAGTTCTTC. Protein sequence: CASTTPGGGLAGLSYNEQFF.